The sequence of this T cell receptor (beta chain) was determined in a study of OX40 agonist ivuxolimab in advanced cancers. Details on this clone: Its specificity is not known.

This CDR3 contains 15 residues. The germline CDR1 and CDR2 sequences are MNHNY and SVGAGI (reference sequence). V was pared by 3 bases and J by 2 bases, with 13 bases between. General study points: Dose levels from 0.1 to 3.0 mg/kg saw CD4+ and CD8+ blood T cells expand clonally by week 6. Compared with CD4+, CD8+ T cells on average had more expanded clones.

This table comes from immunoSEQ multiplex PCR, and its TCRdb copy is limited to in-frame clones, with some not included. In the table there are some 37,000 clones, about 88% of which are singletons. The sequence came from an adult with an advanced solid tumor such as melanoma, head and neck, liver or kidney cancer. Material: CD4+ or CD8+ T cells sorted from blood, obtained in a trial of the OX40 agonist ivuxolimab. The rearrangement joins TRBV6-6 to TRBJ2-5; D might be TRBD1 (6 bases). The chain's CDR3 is CASSYWVTGQETQYF. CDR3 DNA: TGTGCCAGCAGTTATTGGGTGACAGGACAAGAGACCCAGTACTTC.